The rows below give T cell receptor beta chains drawn from one sample of a study of blood T cell repertoires in COVID-19. Clones were read by immunoSEQ multiplex PCR, and TCRdb kept only the in-frame ones, dropping some. Of about 18,000 clones in the sample, 70% to 90% are singletons; the top ten hold roughly 4.7%. The sequencing input was PBMCs or T cells enriched from blood (not recorded which). The receptors stem from a woman between 25 and 40 years old who had recovered from COVID-19. Each CDR3 is given with its conserved first and last residue. Each record gives: V gene, D gene, clone size, J gene, CDR3 protein, CDR3 DNA. The D gene is left open where the match is weak. Not all rows give a size; the values are once, few, many and, for expanded clones, a class.

TRBV3-1/TRBV3-2	-	-	TRBJ1-6	CASSQGQGGSPLHF	TGTGCCAGCAGCCAAGGCCAGGGAGGTTCACCCCTCCACTTT
TRBV4-3	-	-	TRBJ1-1	CASSQDAVLYTEAFF	TGCGCCAGCAGCCAAGATGCGGTTTTGTACACTGAAGCTTTCTTT
TRBV5-4	TRBD2	-	TRBJ2-7	CASSLVKRGDSYEQYF	TGTGCCAGCAGCTTGGTTAAGCGGGGGGACTCCTACGAGCAGTACTTC
TRBV6-2/TRBV6-3	TRBD2	-	TRBJ2-5	CASSLTSGGAETQYF	TGTGCCAGCAGCCTGACTAGCGGGGGGGCGGAGACCCAGTACTTC
TRBV5-5	-	-	TRBJ2-1	CASSLGSWAEYNEQFF	TGTGCCAGCAGCTTGGGATCTTGGGCCGAATACAATGAGCAGTTCTTC
TRBV2	-	-	TRBJ2-7	CASSETAPIEQYF	TGTGCCAGCAGTGAAACAGCTCCCATCGAGCAGTACTTC
TRBV24-1	-	-	TRBJ1-5	CATSDGGVYSNQPQHF	TGTGCCACCAGTGATGGAGGGGTGTATAGCAATCAGCCCCAGCATTTT
TRBV20-1	TRBD1	-	TRBJ1-2	CSASNRDRVSHGYTF	TGCAGTGCTAGTAACCGGGACAGGGTTTCTCATGGCTACACCTTC
TRBV5-4	TRBD1	-	TRBJ1-2	CASSLALDRATSYGYTF	TGTGCCAGCAGCTTGGCGTTGGACAGGGCCACCTCCTATGGCTACACCTTC
TRBV29-1	-	-	TRBJ2-5	CSVGRVGLQETQYF	TGCAGCGTTGGCCGGGTGGGACTCCAAGAGACCCAGTACTTC
TRBV12-5	TRBD1	-	TRBJ1-2	CASGFRTGSTLNYGYTF	TGTGCTAGTGGTTTCCGGACAGGGAGTACTTTAAACTATGGCTACACCTTC
TRBV28	TRBD2	few	TRBJ2-1	CASSSWGSGGADNEQFF	TGTGCCAGCAGTTCCTGGGGTAGCGGGGGGGCTGACAATGAGCAGTTCTTC
TRBV5-4	-	-	TRBJ1-1	CASSLAVNTEAFF	TGTGCCAGCAGCTTGGCAGTGAACACTGAAGCTTTCTTT
TRBV30	-	-	TRBJ1-2	CAWSVPVVYGYTF	TGTGCCTGGAGTGTACCGGTGGTATATGGCTACACCTTC
TRBV7-9	TRBD1	-	TRBJ1-1	CASSSDRGDTEAFF	TGTGCCAGCAGCTCGGACAGGGGAGACACTGAAGCTTTCTTT
TRBV7-2	TRBD2	-	TRBJ2-7	CASSSSTSGAPYEQYF	TGTGCCAGCAGCTCAAGTACTAGCGGGGCACCCTACGAGCAGTACTTC
TRBV5-5	-	once	TRBJ2-1	CASSSSGGLHSYNEQFF	TGTGCCAGCAGCTCCTCCGGGGGGCTCCACTCCTACAATGAGCAGTTCTTC
TRBV19	TRBD1	-	TRBJ2-2	CASSIQGANTGELFF	TGTGCCAGTAGTATACAGGGGGCGAACACCGGGGAGCTGTTTTTT
TRBV19	TRBD1	-	TRBJ1-1	CASSTWGQGASYTEAFF	TGTGCCAGTAGCACATGGGGACAGGGGGCTTCGTACACTGAAGCTTTCTTT
TRBV24-1	TRBD1	-	TRBJ1-2	CATRGSDDRGYGYTF	TGTGCCACCAGGGGCTCGGACGACAGGGGGTATGGCTACACCTTC
TRBV27	-	-	TRBJ2-1	CASSPAGGYNEQFF	TGTGCCAGCAGTCCGGCTGGGGGGTACAATGAGCAGTTCTTC
TRBV14	TRBD2	-	TRBJ2-5	CASSQVGLAGGLNQETQYF	TGTGCCAGCAGCCAAGTGGGACTAGCGGGGGGTCTAAACCAAGAGACCCAGTACTTC
TRBV10-3	-	once	TRBJ1-1	CAITAVGNTEAFF	TGTGCCATTACAGCCGTTGGGAACACTGAAGCTTTCTTT
TRBV6-5	TRBD1	-	TRBJ2-3	CASSRETGSDTQYF	TGTGCCAGCAGTCGCGAGACAGGGTCAGATACGCAGTATTTT
TRBV19	TRBD1	-	TRBJ2-1	CASSMFRQGAGKNEQFF	TGTGCCAGTAGTATGTTTCGGCAGGGGGCAGGAAAGAATGAGCAGTTCTTC
TRBV5-6	-	-	TRBJ1-1	CASSFGGGTEAFF	TGTGCCAGCAGCTTCGGGGGAGGGACTGAAGCTTTCTTT
TRBV5-6	TRBD1	few	TRBJ1-6	CASTTGGNSPLHF	TGTGCCAGCACGACAGGGGGTAATTCACCCCTCCACTTT
TRBV15	TRBD2	-	TRBJ2-7	CATSRGASGDEQYF	TGTGCCACCAGCAGAGGGGCTAGCGGGGACGAGCAGTACTTC
TRBV4-1	TRBD2	-	TRBJ2-1	CASSPTSGGLPYNEQFF	TGCGCCAGCAGCCCGACTAGCGGGGGGTTACCCTACAATGAGCAGTTCTTC
TRBV7-2	TRBD1	-	TRBJ1-1	CASSSTGLRNTEAFF	TGTGCCAGCAGCTCGACAGGGTTGCGGAACACTGAAGCTTTCTTT
TRBV24-1	TRBD2	-	TRBJ2-1	CATSGLGSGGAYNEQFF	TGTGCCACCAGTGGCTTGGGGAGCGGGGGGGCCTACAATGAGCAGTTCTTC
TRBV4-3	TRBD1	-	TRBJ2-7	CASSAGTGFYEQYF	TGCGCCAGCAGTGCCGGGACAGGGTTCTACGAGCAGTACTTC
TRBV10-1	TRBD1	-	TRBJ2-1	CARVGQGVYNEQFF	TGCGCCAGAGTGGGACAGGGGGTCTACAATGAGCAGTTCTTC
TRBV5-1	TRBD1	once	TRBJ1-6	CASSLNGQGPSPLHF	TGCGCCAGCAGCTTAAATGGACAGGGGCCTTCACCCCTCCACTTT
TRBV7-2	-	-	TRBJ2-1	CASSSPGVGGAGFEQFF	TGTGCCAGCAGCTCCCCGGGGGTAGGGGGGGCCGGGTTTGAGCAGTTCTTC
TRBV3-1/TRBV3-2	-	-	TRBJ1-4	CASSQDWGQSDEKLFF	TGTGCCAGCAGCCAAGATTGGGGACAAAGCGATGAAAAACTGTTTTTT
TRBV10-1	-	-	TRBJ1-5	CASPGYFRNQPQHF	TGCGCCAGTCCCGGATACTTCAGGAATCAGCCCCAGCATTTT
TRBV2	TRBD1	once	TRBJ2-2	CASTPEGANTGELFF	TGTGCCAGCACCCCAGAGGGGGCCAACACCGGGGAGCTGTTTTTT
TRBV27	TRBD1	-	TRBJ1-1	CAGSFGTGLNTEAFF	TGTGCCGGCAGTTTCGGGACAGGACTGAACACTGAAGCTTTCTTT
TRBV30	-	-	TRBJ1-4	CAWGGAANEKLFF	TGTGCCTGGGGGGGGGCGGCCAATGAAAAACTGTTTTTT
TRBV12-3/TRBV12-4	-	-	TRBJ1-2	CASSRTGMGGYTF	TGTGCCAGCAGTCGAACAGGGATGGGTGGCTACACCTTC
TRBV5-1	TRBD2	-	TRBJ2-1	CASSRGDSYNEQFF	TGCGCCAGCAGCCGGGGGGACTCCTACAATGAGCAGTTCTTC
TRBV24-1	-	-	TRBJ1-1	CATSDFPDTEAFF	TGTGCCACCAGTGATTTTCCGGACACTGAAGCTTTCTTT
TRBV29-1	TRBD1	-	TRBJ2-2	CSVSGTGGSNANTGELFF	TGCAGCGTTTCTGGGACAGGGGGCTCTAATGCGAACACCGGGGAGCTGTTTTTT
TRBV4-2	TRBD2	-	TRBJ2-1	CASSHGTSGGQTSYNEQFF	TGTGCCAGCAGCCACGGGACTAGCGGGGGCCAGACGTCCTACAATGAGCAGTTCTTC
TRBV28	-	-	TRBJ1-4	CASSSLEKLFF	TGTGCCAGCAGCTCACTTGAAAAACTGTTTTTT
TRBV5-1	-	-	TRBJ1-1	CASSLNSGNTEAFF	TGCGCCAGCAGCTTGAATTCGGGGAACACTGAAGCTTTCTTT
TRBV5-1	-	-	TRBJ2-7	CASSLTGSRPYEQYF	TGCGCCAGCAGCTTGACAGGGTCAAGACCCTACGAGCAGTACTTC
TRBV5-1	TRBD1	-	TRBJ2-5	CASSPGTGAQETQYF	TGCGCCAGCAGCCCAGGGACAGGGGCCCAAGAGACCCAGTACTTC
TRBV2	-	-	TRBJ1-2	CASSESQEGYTF	TGTGCCAGCAGTGAGTCTCAGGAGGGTTACACCTTC
TRBV27	TRBD1	-	TRBJ2-3	CASSLRRTGNTDTQYF	TGTGCCAGCAGTTTAAGGAGGACAGGGAACACAGATACGCAGTATTTT